One sample yielded the 6 T cell receptor beta chains listed below, sequenced in a study of T cell repertoires in cytomegalovirus infection. TCRdb processed the reads anew with MiXCR; each CDR3 protein has one entry. The sample gives about 300,000 distinct CDR3 sequences, around 9.6% of which show up once; around 2.5% is in the top ten. The sequenced sample was PBMCs. These TCRs come from a human donor in good health (CMV status not recorded). Some clones in this sample may be carry-over from other donors' samples.

The chain links TRBV28 to TRBJ2-2; 10 bases are a match to TRBD1. The CDR3 has 16 amino acids. The J segment lost 4 bases and the V segment lost 4 bases, leaving 6 bases of the junction unmatched. In germline, CDR1 is MDHEN, CDR2 SYDVKM. CDR3 amino acids: CASSYPGQGFTGELFF. The CDR3 nucleotides read TGTGCCAGCAGTTACCCGGGACAGGGGTTCACCGGGGAGCTGTTTTTT.

This clonotype has ten or more counts. This chain uses TRBV7-8 with TRBJ2-2; D gene uncertain. V dropped 5 bases and J dropped 1 base, with 8 bases sitting between them. The germline V gene has CDR1 SGHVS and CDR2 FQNEAQ. The CDR3 is 14 amino acids. Here the CDR3 reads CASSLRRNTGELFF. The DNA for the CDR3 is TGTGCCAGCAGCCTCCGACGGAACACCGGGGAGCTGTTTTTT.

This clonotype was observed many times. This rearrangement joins TRBV18 to TRBJ2-5; D not resolved. Germline V CDR1 and CDR2: KGHSH, LQKENI. The V end was cut by 0 bases, the J end by 5 bases, with 4 bases between. This CDR3 spans 12 amino acids. The CDR3 DNA reads as TGTGCCAGCTCACCACCGGGGGAGACCCAGTACTTC. This gives the protein CASSPPGETQYF.

Ten or more counts support this clonotype. This chain uses TRBV20-1 with TRBJ2-7; D may correspond to TRBD1 or TRBD2 (5 bases each). The CDR3 sequence is 13 residues long. The germline gives CDR1 DFQATT, CDR2 SNEGSKA (reference sequence). V was cut by 4 bases and J by 1 base, with 11 bases left in between. CDR3: CSAIRDRSYEQYV. For the CDR3, the DNA is TGCAGTGCTATAAGGGACCGTTCCTACGAGCAGTACGTC.

This clonotype was observed many times. The rearrangement links TRBV10-3 to TRBJ2-1; D might be TRBD1 (6 bases). CDR3 size: 16 residues. Germline V CDR1 and CDR2: ENHRY, SYGVKD. Trimming took 0 bases from V and 1 from J, leaving 10 bases between them. CDR3 in amino acids: CAISESGRGSYNEQFF. CDR3 coding DNA: TGTGCCATCAGTGAGTCGGGCAGGGGATCCTACAATGAGCAGTTCTTC.

This clonotype was seen at least ten times. The chain has TRBV7-2 and TRBJ2-4, with TRBD2 as a possible D gene (5 bases). Trimming removed 1 base from V and 7 bases from J, with 8 bases in between. CDR1 is SGHTA and CDR2 is FQGNSA in the germline V gene. This CDR3 region has 13 residues. CDR3 nucleotides: TGTGCCAGCAGCTTAGGGACTCTGAACATTCAGTACTTC. As protein: CASSLGTLNIQYF.